This T cell receptor beta chain emerged from a study of T cells after posttransplantation cyclophosphamide. With V trimmed by 6 bases and J by 5 bases, 10 bases remained unmatched. Germline V lookup: CDR1 SGHRS, CDR2 YFSETQ. CDR3 size: 15 residues. Treatment was busulfan-fludarabine conditioning, a marrow graft, and cyclophosphamide on days +3 and +4. Using immunoSEQ multiplex PCR, the repertoire was profiled, and TCRdb retains in-frame clones only, with some absent. Of 6,500 to 7,000 clones detected, 81% appear once; the ten largest clones hold 20% to 25%. Points on this clone: Its specificity is not known.

Whole-study findings and limits: Later blood repertoires were often dominated by clones from the donor CD8+ memory compartment. After PTCy, TRB diversity resembled that of CNI/methotrexate controls. TRB overlap between skin or GI tissue T cells and blood was limited.

The source material was PBMCs, sampled after allogeneic stem cell transplant with posttransplant cyclophosphamide. This TCR was sampled from a female patient aged 45-65 years who received an allogeneic stem cell transplant from a related donor, was CMV-positive, and had no GVHD. Some T cells may originate from the graft donor. The rearrangement joins TRBV5-1 to TRBJ2-3; 9 bases map to TRBD1. CDR3 sequence: CASISTGGAGDTQYF. The CDR3 coding sequence is TGCGCCAGCATCTCCACAGGGGGCGCGGGAGATACGCAGTATTTT.